A selection of T cell receptor beta chains follows, all from one sample in a study of cytomegalovirus exposure and HLA in healthy donors. Here immunoSEQ multiplex PCR was the method, and the copy in TCRdb shows in-frame clones only, minus some. Of 150,000 to 250,000 clones listed, 70% to 80% were seen once; the top ten hold 4.4%. Sequencing was carried out using PBMCs. The receptor set was obtained from a woman aged 25 to 39 in good health and CMV-seropositive. Both conserved end residues are part of each CDR3. The D gene is left open where the match is weak. Rows give clone size only sometimes, using once, few, many, or a class for an expanded clone.

D	V	J	size	CDR3	DNA
NA	TRBV11-3	TRBJ2-1	NA	CASSSTTSYNEQFF	TGTGCCAGCAGCTCTACGACTAGTTACAATGAGCAGTTCTTC
TRBD1	TRBV10-3	TRBJ2-7	NA	CAISESIFTRRQGYEQYF	TGTGCCATCAGTGAGTCGATCTTTACCCGGAGACAGGGCTACGAGCAGTACTTC
TRBD2	TRBV5-1	TRBJ2-3	NA	CASRLASTDTQYF	TGCGCCAGCCGACTAGCAAGCACAGATACGCAGTATTTT
NA	TRBV11-2	TRBJ2-2	NA	CASSFYRPRNTGELFF	TGTGCCAGCAGTTTTTACCGACCTAGGAACACCGGGGAGCTGTTTTTT
NA	TRBV19	TRBJ1-1	NA	CASGRGTEAFF	TGTGCCTCCGGACGGGGCACTGAAGCTTTCTTT
TRBD1	TRBV5-6	TRBJ1-2	NA	CASSFGQGIYGYTF	TGTGCCAGCAGCTTTGGACAGGGCATCTATGGCTACACCTTC
NA	TRBV4-3	TRBJ2-7	NA	CASSHEFGGGTYEQYF	TGCGCCAGCAGCCACGAATTTGGAGGAGGGACCTACGAGCAGTACTTC
TRBD2	TRBV15	TRBJ2-1	NA	CATSKSGGASNEQFF	TGTGCCACCAGCAAATCGGGGGGGGCTTCCAATGAGCAGTTCTTC
TRBD1	TRBV28	TRBJ1-5	NA	CASLSQQGGILKPQHF	TGTGCCAGCCTATCTCAACAGGGGGGTATATTGAAGCCCCAGCATTTT
TRBD2	TRBV4-3	TRBJ2-3	NA	CASSRPGLAVADTQYF	TGCGCCAGCAGCCGCCCGGGACTAGCGGTCGCAGATACGCAGTATTTT
NA	TRBV6-5	TRBJ2-5	NA	CASSSYNQETQYF	TGTGCCAGCAGTTCCTATAACCAAGAGACCCAGTACTTC
TRBD1	TRBV7-9	TRBJ2-3	NA	CASSPGQGATDTQYF	TGTGCCAGCAGCCCTGGACAGGGGGCAACAGATACGCAGTATTTT
TRBD2	TRBV5-1	TRBJ2-2	NA	CASSPTSDVNTGELFF	TGCGCCAGCAGCCCGACTAGCGATGTGAACACCGGGGAGCTGTTTTTT
NA	TRBV7-8	TRBJ1-4	NA	CASSLVGQGEKLFF	TGTGCCAGCAGCTTAGTCGGCCAGGGGGAAAAACTGTTTTTT
TRBD1	TRBV30	TRBJ2-1	NA	CAWSETGLDNEQFF	TGTGCCTGGAGTGAGACAGGGTTGGACAATGAGCAGTTCTTC
TRBD1	TRBV11-3	TRBJ2-7	NA	CASSSWDRSYEQYF	TGTGCCAGCAGCTCGTGGGACAGAAGCTACGAGCAGTACTTC
TRBD2	TRBV10-1	TRBJ2-5	NA	CASSVRSREGQETQYF	TGCGCCAGCAGTGTTAGGTCGCGGGAGGGCCAAGAGACCCAGTACTTC
NA	TRBV11-3	TRBJ2-7	few	CASSLVLSSSRGNYEQYF	TGTGCCAGCAGCTTAGTACTGTCCTCCAGTCGCGGGAACTACGAGCAGTACTTC
TRBD2	TRBV9	TRBJ2-3	NA	CASSVGTSGRTDTQYF	TGTGCCAGCAGCGTAGGAACTAGCGGGAGAACAGATACGCAGTATTTT
NA	TRBV7-6	TRBJ2-7	once	CASSLGGGSYEQYF	TGTGCCAGCAGCTTAGGTGGCGGATCCTACGAGCAGTACTTC
NA	TRBV27	TRBJ1-6	NA	CASSSGQYRGSLHF	TGTGCCAGCAGTTCCGGACAGTACCGTGGGTCCCTCCACTTT
NA	TRBV6-5	TRBJ2-2	once	CASRRGWENTGELFF	TGTGCCAGCAGAAGGGGTTGGGAGAACACCGGGGAGCTGTTTTTT
TRBD1	TRBV7-7	TRBJ2-5	NA	CASSPGQGKTQYF	TGTGCCAGCAGCCCGGGACAGGGGAAGACCCAGTACTTC
TRBD1	TRBV13	TRBJ1-1	NA	CASSSRQGPMNTEAFF	TGTGCCAGCAGCTCCCGACAGGGACCCATGAACACTGAAGCTTTCTTT
TRBD1	TRBV4-3	TRBJ1-3	once	CASSQDSGGSGNTIYF	TGCGCCAGCAGCCAGGATTCAGGGGGCTCTGGAAACACCATATATTTT
TRBD1	TRBV2	TRBJ1-2	NA	CASSGGQGARGYTF	TGTGCCAGCAGTGGAGGACAGGGGGCGCGTGGCTACACCTTC
TRBD1	TRBV25-1	TRBJ2-5	few	CASSEFGTGSSYQETQYF	TGTGCCAGCAGTGAATTTGGGACAGGCAGTTCGTACCAAGAGACCCAGTACTTC
TRBD1	TRBV5-1	TRBJ2-3	NA	CASSSGQGAVGTDTQYF	TGCGCCAGCAGCTCAGGACAGGGGGCGGTGGGCACAGATACGCAGTATTTT
NA	TRBV5-5	TRBJ2-7	NA	CASSMVSSYEQYF	TGTGCCAGCAGCATGGTTAGCTCCTACGAGCAGTACTTC
TRBD1	TRBV7-9	TRBJ2-7	NA	CASSDRDSYEQYF	TGTGCCAGCAGCGACCGGGACAGCTACGAGCAGTACTTC
TRBD2	TRBV2	TRBJ2-2	NA	CASSVTSGTGELFF	TGTGCCAGCAGTGTTACTAGCGGGACCGGGGAGCTGTTTTTT
NA	TRBV6-5	TRBJ2-7	NA	CASSEAGSYEQYF	TGTGCCAGCAGTGAGGCGGGAAGCTACGAGCAGTACTTC
TRBD1	TRBV6-6	TRBJ2-7	few	CASSYSMGQFSYEQYF	TGTGCCAGCAGTTACTCGATGGGACAGTTCTCCTACGAGCAGTACTTC
NA	TRBV6-5	TRBJ2-7	NA	CASSYSGGVREQYF	TGTGCCAGCAGTTACTCGGGGGGAGTCAGGGAGCAGTACTTC
NA	TRBV18	TRBJ1-5	NA	CASSLETRDINQPQHF	TGTGCCAGCTCACTAGAGACCCGGGACATCAATCAGCCCCAGCATTTT
NA	TRBV10-1	TRBJ1-2	NA	CASSENRAGDGYTF	TGCGCCAGCAGTGAGAACAGGGCTGGGGATGGCTACACCTTC
TRBD1	TRBV2	TRBJ1-5	NA	CAIRGTDSNQPQHF	TGTGCCATCCGAGGGACAGATAGCAATCAGCCCCAGCATTTT
NA	TRBV7-9	TRBJ1-1	NA	CASTETVNTEAFF	TGTGCCAGCACCGAGACAGTGAACACTGAAGCTTTCTTT
NA	TRBV7-2	TRBJ2-6	NA	CASSSQGTGGANVLTF	TGTGCCAGCAGCTCACAGGGAACTGGTGGGGCCAACGTCCTGACTTTC
NA	TRBV19	TRBJ1-4	NA	CASRWQGSSTNEKLFF	TGTGCCAGTAGATGGCAGGGCTCTTCTACTAATGAAAAACTGTTTTTT
TRBD2	TRBV5-4	TRBJ2-3	NA	CASSREGAGESPF	TGTGCCAGCAGCCGGGAGGGAGCGGGAGAGTCCCCTTTT
NA	TRBV7-9	TRBJ2-3	NA	CASSPRLFSTDTQYF	TGTGCCAGCAGTCCTCGACTATTTAGCACAGATACGCAGTATTTT
NA	TRBV7-2	TRBJ2-5	NA	CASSLDQGETQYF	TGTGCCAGCAGCTTAGACCAGGGGGAGACCCAGTACTTC
NA	TRBV4-3	TRBJ1-5	NA	CASSQNADGSQPQHF	TGCGCCAGCAGCCAAAATGCTGATGGGAGTCAGCCCCAGCATTTT
NA	TRBV11-2	TRBJ1-2	NA	CASSLEGDGYTF	TGTGCCAGCAGCTTAGAGGGAGATGGCTACACCTTC
NA	TRBV4-1	TRBJ1-1	NA	CASSQVLGIAEAFF	TGCGCCAGCAGCCAAGTCCTGGGCATCGCTGAAGCTTTCTTT
NA	TRBV29-1	TRBJ2-3	NA	CSVELGGGRDTQYF	TGCAGCGTTGAATTGGGGGGGGGCAGAGATACGCAGTATTTT
TRBD2	TRBV18	TRBJ2-4	NA	CARQRGASSKNIQYF	TGTGCCAGGCAGCGGGGGGCTTCATCCAAAAACATTCAGTACTTC
NA	TRBV25-1	TRBJ1-2	NA	CASRYLNYGYTF	TGTGCCAGCCGGTACCTCAACTATGGCTACACCTTC